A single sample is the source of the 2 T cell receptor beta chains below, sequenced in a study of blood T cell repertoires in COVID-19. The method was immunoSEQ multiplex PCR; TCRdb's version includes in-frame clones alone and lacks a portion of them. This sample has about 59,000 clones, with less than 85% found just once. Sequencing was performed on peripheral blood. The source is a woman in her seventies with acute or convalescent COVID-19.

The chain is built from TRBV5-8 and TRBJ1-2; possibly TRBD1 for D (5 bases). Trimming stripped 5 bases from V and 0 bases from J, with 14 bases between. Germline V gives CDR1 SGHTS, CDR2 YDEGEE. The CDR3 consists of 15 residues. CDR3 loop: CASSLNGGANYGYTF. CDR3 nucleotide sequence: TGTGCCAGCAGTCTTAATGGGGGGGCTAACTATGGCTACACCTTC.

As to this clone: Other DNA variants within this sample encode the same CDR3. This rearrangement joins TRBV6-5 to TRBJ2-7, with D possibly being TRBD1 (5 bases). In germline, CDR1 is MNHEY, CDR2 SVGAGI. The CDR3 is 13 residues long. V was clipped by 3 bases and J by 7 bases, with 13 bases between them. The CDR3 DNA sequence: TGTGCCAGCAGTTATGCCGCAGGGAATGAGCAGTACTTC. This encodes CASSYAAGNEQYF.